This T cell receptor beta chain was recorded in a study of cytomegalovirus exposure and HLA in healthy donors. The CDR3 has 16 residues. Germline CDR1 reads MGHDK; CDR2 reads SYGVNS. Trimming took off 4 bases at V and 0 bases at J, with 16 bases between the two ends. Broader study findings: Of the V segments, some could not be distinguished, including TRBV6-2 and TRBV6-3, and were excluded. Accurate predictions that matched the HLA-A and HLA-B alleles of most subjects were reportedly made from TCR beta sequences. Later analysis identified several of the most significant clusters that appeared linked to common viral pathogens. TCR sequences were mostly rare, though some public TCRs occurred in many donors.

Details on this clone: What it binds is unknown.

Use of 60 Vbeta and 13 Jbeta primers characterized the PCR. Assay: immunoSEQ multiplex PCR; the TCRdb copy retains only in-frame clones and omits some. Among over 150,000 clones listed, roughly four fifths were seen once. This sequence originates from a woman aged 18-29 years in good health and CMV-seronegative. The chain is built from TRBV25-1 and TRBJ2-7; D possibly corresponds to TRBD1 (6 bases). Sequencing input: PBMCs. The CDR3 loop reads CASSARKEDSSYEQYF. As DNA, the CDR3 is TGTGCCAGCAGTGCGCGAAAGGAGGACAGCTCCTACGAGCAGTACTTC.